A selection of T cell receptor beta chains follows, all from one sample in a study of a mutant IDH1 vaccine in newly diagnosed glioma. These TCRs' antigens remain unknown. The table came from immunoSEQ multiplex PCR; TCRdb's copy has only in-frame clones and leaves some out. The repertoire holds 35,000 to 45,000 clones, with about 79% as singletons. This material consisted of PBMCs, taken from a glioma patient whose treatment included an IDH1 peptide vaccine. Every receptor here comes from a woman between 40 and 50 years old with glioma. Some clones in this sample may be carry-over from other donors' samples. Both conserved end residues are part of each CDR3. Each record gives: D gene, V gene, clone size, J gene, CDR3 protein, CDR3 DNA. A D gene is named only where the DNA matches it firmly. Some rows have no size entry. The others give once, few or many, or a class for an expanded clone.

>-|TRBV20-1|-|TRBJ1-5
CSGTVNQPQHF
TGCAGTGGGACAGTCAATCAGCCCCAGCATTTT
>-|TRBV27|medium-sized|TRBJ1-1
CASSLTFWDTEAFF
TGTGCCAGCAGTTTAACGTTCTGGGATACTGAAGCTTTCTTT
>TRBD2|TRBV27|-|TRBJ2-1
CASSPGGSGENEQFF
TGTGCCAGCTCTCCGGGGGGGAGTGGTGAGAATGAGCAGTTCTTC
>TRBD1|TRBV4-1|-|TRBJ1-1
CASIKNRDRGDTEAFF
TGCGCCAGCATCAAAAACCGGGACAGGGGTGACACTGAAGCTTTCTTT
>-|TRBV7-9|few|TRBJ2-1
CASRPRTPQEQSNYNEQFF
TGTGCCAGCAGACCCCGGACCCCACAGGAGCAATCGAACTACAATGAGCAGTTCTTC
>-|TRBV9|-|TRBJ1-3
CASSENPGGIPGNTIYF
TGTGCCAGCAGTGAAAACCCGGGCGGGATCCCTGGAAACACCATATATTTT
>TRBD1|TRBV6-5|-|TRBJ1-2
CATSRGTALLYGYTF
TGTGCCACCAGCCGGGGGACAGCACTTCTCTATGGCTACACCTTC
>-|TRBV6-5|-|TRBJ2-3
CASRLTGGADTQYF
TGTGCCAGCAGATTAACCGGGGGTGCAGATACGCAGTATTTT
>TRBD1|TRBV4-2|-|TRBJ2-7
CASSLSGTAYEQYF
TGTGCCAGCAGCCTATCCGGGACAGCCTACGAGCAGTACTTC
>-|TRBV14|-|TRBJ1-1
CASSVKENTEAFF
TGTGCCAGCAGTGTGAAGGAGAACACTGAAGCTTTCTTT
>-|TRBV19|once|TRBJ1-3
CASSSAGNTIYF
TGTGCCAGTAGCTCCGCTGGAAACACCATATATTTT
>-|TRBV7-2|-|TRBJ1-4
CASSSGPGRGNEKLFF
TGTGCCAGCAGCTCCGGACCGGGCAGGGGAAATGAAAAACTGTTTTTT
>-|TRBV4-2|-|TRBJ1-2
CASSQESGRGRSYGYTF
TGTGCCAGCAGCCAAGAATCCGGTCGGGGGCGCAGCTATGGCTACACCTTC
>-|TRBV5-4|-|TRBJ1-2
CASYSGNKWGYTF
TGTGCCAGCTACTCTGGGAACAAATGGGGCTACACCTTC
>-|TRBV27|-|TRBJ1-2
CASSFGGNGYTF
TGTGCCAGCAGTTTCGGTGGGAACGGCTACACCTTC
>-|TRBV2|-|TRBJ2-1
CATTIDGSSYNEQFF
TGTGCCACCACTATTGATGGGAGCTCCTACAATGAGCAGTTCTTC
>-|TRBV7-6|few|TRBJ1-1
CASSLVLMGRANTEAFF
TGTGCCAGCAGCTTGGTCTTGATGGGCAGAGCGAACACTGAAGCTTTCTTT
>TRBD1|TRBV6-5|-|TRBJ1-1
CASRRDSHTEAFF
TGTGCCAGCAGGCGGGACAGCCACACTGAAGCTTTCTTT
>-|TRBV9|-|TRBJ1-6
CASSVEPGPNYNSPLHF
TGTGCCAGCAGCGTAGAACCGGGCCCTAACTATAATTCACCCCTCCACTTT
>-|TRBV19|-|TRBJ2-5
CASSGATQETQYF
TGTGCCAGTAGTGGAGCAACTCAAGAGACCCAGTACTTC
>-|TRBV4-1|-|TRBJ2-5
CASSQGAVIGEGLETQYF
TGCGCCAGCAGCCAAGGGGCGGTTATAGGGGAAGGTCTAGAGACCCAGTACTTC
>TRBD1|TRBV6-1|once|TRBJ1-2
CASSERGTGSVYTF
TGTGCCAGCAGTGAAAGGGGGACAGGGAGTGTCTACACCTTC
>-|TRBV13|-|TRBJ2-2
CASSLATGTPNTGELFF
TGTGCCAGCAGCTTAGCTACAGGGACTCCCAACACCGGGGAGCTGTTTTTT
>TRBD1|TRBV18|-|TRBJ1-2
CASSQTGTGVGGYTF
TGTGCCAGCTCACAAACCGGGACAGGGGTCGGAGGCTACACCTTC
>-|TRBV9|-|TRBJ1-1
CASSVGVGVAEAFF
TGTGCCAGCAGCGTCGGAGTGGGGGTCGCTGAAGCTTTCTTT
>-|TRBV10-3|few|TRBJ1-2
CAISEARDGYTF
TGTGCCATCAGTGAAGCTAGGGACGGCTACACCTTC
>-|TRBV4-1|-|TRBJ2-1
CASSQEEGYEQFF
TGCGCCAGCAGCCAAGAGGAGGGGTATGAGCAGTTCTTC
>TRBD1|TRBV19|-|TRBJ2-7
CASSIPPRTGTTYEQYF
TGTGCCAGTAGTATCCCCCCCCGGACAGGTACAACCTACGAGCAGTACTTC
>-|TRBV9|-|TRBJ2-4
CASSVEGSANIQYF
TGTGCCAGCAGCGTAGAAGGAAGTGCAAACATTCAGTACTTC
>-|TRBV20-1|-|TRBJ1-6
CSAYGGSPLHF
TGCAGTGCTTACGGAGGGTCACCCCTCCACTTT
>TRBD1|TRBV19|-|TRBJ2-3
CASSIDSRGQLDTQYF
TGTGCCAGTAGTATAGATTCGAGGGGGCAGCTCGATACGCAGTATTTT
>-|TRBV2|-|TRBJ1-2
CASSNTGPNYGYTF
TGTGCCAGCAGTAACACGGGACCTAACTATGGCTACACCTTC
>-|TRBV29-1|-|TRBJ1-1
CSVGGQLNTEAFF
TGCAGCGTTGGCGGGCAGCTGAACACTGAAGCTTTCTTT
>-|TRBV9|once|TRBJ2-1
CASSVDGSRIDEQFF
TGTGCCAGCAGCGTAGACGGGAGCCGGATCGATGAGCAGTTCTTC
>-|TRBV7-9|-|TRBJ2-5
CASGRRLGETQYF
TGTGCCAGCGGCCGCAGACTAGGAGAGACCCAGTACTTC
>-|TRBV7-9|-|TRBJ2-5
CASAITGRTQYF
TGTGCCAGCGCAATTACAGGGCGGACCCAGTACTTC
>TRBD1|TRBV6-5|-|TRBJ2-5
CASSFGQDQETQYF
TGTGCCAGCAGCTTCGGACAGGACCAAGAGACCCAGTACTTC
>-|TRBV29-1|-|TRBJ2-3
CSVEELHVGDTQYF
TGCAGCGTTGAAGAGTTACATGTAGGGGATACGCAGTATTTT
>TRBD2|TRBV29-1|-|TRBJ2-1
CSVELAGDLHEQFF
TGCAGCGTTGAGCTAGCGGGAGACCTCCATGAGCAGTTCTTC
>-|TRBV9|few|TRBJ2-2
CASSVGTTGVTGELFF
TGTGCCAGCAGCGTGGGAACCACGGGAGTCACCGGGGAGCTGTTTTTT
>-|TRBV7-2|-|TRBJ2-7
CASSSTYEQYF
TGTGCCAGCAGCTCCACCTACGAGCAGTACTTC
>-|TRBV7-9|-|TRBJ1-1
CASSLSAGAHTEAFF
TGTGCCAGCAGCTTATCAGCAGGGGCACACACTGAAGCTTTCTTT
>-|TRBV4-1|-|TRBJ1-5
CASSHTQGGPQHF
TGCGCCAGCAGCCATACTCAGGGCGGGCCCCAGCATTTT
>TRBD1|TRBV7-2|-|TRBJ2-2
CASSRDRNTGELFF
TGTGCCAGCAGTCGGGACAGAAACACCGGGGAGCTGTTTTTT
>-|TRBV28|once|TRBJ1-5
CASSLSGQPQHF
TGTGCCAGCAGTTTATCGGGGCAGCCCCAGCATTTT
>-|TRBV2|-|TRBJ2-2
CASSEGLHPAGELFF
TGTGCCAGCAGTGAAGGCCTCCATCCTGCCGGGGAGCTGTTTTTT
>-|TRBV5-4|-|TRBJ1-6
CASSPTGLLNSPLNF
TGTGCCAGCAGCCCGACGGGATTACTAAATTCACCCCTCAACTTT
>TRBD2|TRBV19|-|TRBJ2-2
CASNAGGPGTGELFF
TGTGCCAGTAACGCGGGAGGGCCTGGCACCGGGGAGCTGTTTTTT
>-|TRBV7-2|-|TRBJ1-2
CASSLVRGGGDYTF
TGTGCCAGCAGCTTAGTTCGCGGGGGCGGTGACTACACCTTC
>TRBD1|TRBV7-9|-|TRBJ2-5
CASSHLPGQIQETQYF
TGTGCCAGCAGCCATTTACCGGGACAGATCCAAGAGACCCAGTACTTC
>-|TRBV6-1|-|TRBJ1-4
CASRVNEKLFF
TGTGCCAGCCGGGTTAATGAAAAACTGTTTTTT
>-|TRBV19|-|TRBJ2-2
CASKKGKTGELFF
TGTGCCAGTAAGAAGGGAAAGACCGGGGAGCTGTTTTTT
>-|TRBV28|-|TRBJ1-4
CASFTTTNEKLFF
TGTGCCAGCTTCACTACAACTAATGAAAAACTGTTTTTT